This entry features one T cell receptor beta chain sequence. This sample stems from a study of blood T cell repertoires in COVID-19. Overall study context: There were acute and convalescent COVID-19 samples, and they came from the United States, Italy and Spain.

Assay used: immunoSEQ multiplex PCR; TCRdb lists only in-frame clones, some missing. Of under 200,000 clones listed, around 74% are singletons. Trimming pared 7 bases from V and 0 bases from J, leaving 13 bases between. Germline CDR1 and CDR2: LNHDA and SQIVND (reference sequence). This CDR3 contains 15 residues. The sample comprised peripheral blood. J is TRBJ2-1 and V is TRBV19, with D tentatively TRBD2 (5 bases). This clonotype was obtained from a man in his 70s with acute or convalescent COVID-19. This CDR3 reads CASKLAASSYNEQFF. In nucleotides, the CDR3 is TGTGCCAGTAAGCTAGCCGCGAGCTCCTACAATGAGCAGTTCTTC.